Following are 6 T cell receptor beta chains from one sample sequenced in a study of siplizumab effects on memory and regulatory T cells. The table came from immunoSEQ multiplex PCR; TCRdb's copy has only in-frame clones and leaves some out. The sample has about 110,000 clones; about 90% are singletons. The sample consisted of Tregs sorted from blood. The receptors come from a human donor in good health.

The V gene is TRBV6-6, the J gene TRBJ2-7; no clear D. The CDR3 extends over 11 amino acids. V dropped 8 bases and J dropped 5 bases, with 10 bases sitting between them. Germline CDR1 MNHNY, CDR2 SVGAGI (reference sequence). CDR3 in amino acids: CASSFLDEQYF. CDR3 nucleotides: TGTGCCAGCTCGTTCTTGGACGAGCAGTACTTC.

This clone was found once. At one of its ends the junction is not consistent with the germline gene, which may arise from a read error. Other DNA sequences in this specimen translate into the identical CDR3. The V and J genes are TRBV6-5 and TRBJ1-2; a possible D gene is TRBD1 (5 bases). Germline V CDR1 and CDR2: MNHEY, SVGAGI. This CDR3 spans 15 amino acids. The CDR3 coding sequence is TGTGCCAGCAGTTACCCCCAGGGCGGCGCGTTTGGCTATACCTTC. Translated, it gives CASSYPQGGAFGYTF.

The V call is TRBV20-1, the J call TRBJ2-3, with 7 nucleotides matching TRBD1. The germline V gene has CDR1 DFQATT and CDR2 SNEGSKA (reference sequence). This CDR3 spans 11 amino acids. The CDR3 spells CGANRGDTQYF. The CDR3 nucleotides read TGCGGAGCAAACAGGGGAGATACGCAGTATTTT.

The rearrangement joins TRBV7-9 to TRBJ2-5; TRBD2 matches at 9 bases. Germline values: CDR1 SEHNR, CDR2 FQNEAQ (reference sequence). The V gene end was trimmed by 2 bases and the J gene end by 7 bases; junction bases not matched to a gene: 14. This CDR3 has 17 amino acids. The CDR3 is CASSLTQKVGLAATQYF. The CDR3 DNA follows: TGTGCCAGCAGCTTAACCCAGAAGGTGGGACTAGCTGCGACCCAGTACTTC.

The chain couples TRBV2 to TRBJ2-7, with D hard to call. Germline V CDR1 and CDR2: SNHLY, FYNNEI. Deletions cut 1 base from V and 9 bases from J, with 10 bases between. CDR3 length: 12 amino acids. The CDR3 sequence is CASSEGGNGQYF. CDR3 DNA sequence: TGTGCCAGCAGTGAAGGGGGTAACGGGCAGTACTTC.

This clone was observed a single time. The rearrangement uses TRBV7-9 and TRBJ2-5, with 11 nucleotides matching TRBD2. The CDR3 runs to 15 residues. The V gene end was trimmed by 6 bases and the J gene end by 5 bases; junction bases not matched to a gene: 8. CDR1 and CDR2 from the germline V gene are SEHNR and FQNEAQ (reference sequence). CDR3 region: CASSPLAGGRETQYF. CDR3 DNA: TGTGCCAGCAGTCCCCTAGCGGGAGGACGGGAGACCCAGTACTTC. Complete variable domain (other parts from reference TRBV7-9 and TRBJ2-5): DTGVSQNPRHKITKRGQNVTFRCDPISEHNRLYWYRQTLGQGPEFLTYFQNEAQLEKSRLLSDRFSAERPKGSFSTLEIQRTEQGDSAMYLCASSPLAGGRETQYFGPGTRLLVL.